This is a list of T cell receptor beta chains from one sample in a study of tissue T cells after allogeneic stem cell transplantation. Assay used: immunoSEQ multiplex PCR; TCRdb lists only in-frame clones, some missing. The sample has about 3,900 clones; roughly 70% are singletons. Sequences were derived from left colon tissue, sampled at autopsy. These receptors all come from a woman aged 18 to 55 with breast cancer. The CDR3 runs from the conserved cysteine through the conserved F or W. The D gene is left open where the match is weak. Clone size is not always given. Where it is, it says once, few, many or a class for expanded clones.

len	abundance	d_gene	j_gene	v_gene	CDR3nt	CDR3aa
14	.	TRBD1	TRBJ2-7	TRBV18	TGTGCCAGCTCACCCCGGGACAGCAACTACGAGCAGTACTTC	CASSPRDSNYEQYF
13	few	.	TRBJ2-3	TRBV7-9	TGTGCCAGCAGCTTTTGGAGTCCAGGGAGTCTCGATTTT	CASSFWSPGSLDF
17	once	TRBD2	TRBJ2-1	TRBV6-6	TGTGCCAGCAGTCCCTACCCAACTAGCGGGAGGCTCAATGAGCAGTTCTTC	CASSPYPTSGRLNEQFF
14	large	TRBD2	TRBJ2-2	TRBV29-1	TGCAGCGTTGGGGCTAGCGGGGTTGCCGGGGAGCTGTTTTTT	CSVGASGVAGELFF
14	.	.	TRBJ2-7	TRBV5-5	TGTGCCAGCAGCTTGGTGGGCCGTCGGTACGAGCAGTACTTC	CASSLVGRRYEQYF
15	.	TRBD2	TRBJ2-1	TRBV5-1	TGCGCCAGCAGCCTCTCCAGCGGGGGGATCAATGAGCAGTTCTTC	CASSLSSGGINEQFF
17	.	.	TRBJ1-5	TRBV11-2	TGTGCCAGCAGCTTAGATGGGGGCGGGGGGATTAATCAGCCCCAGCATTTT	CASSLDGGGGINQPQHF
12	.	.	TRBJ2-1	TRBV24-1	TGTGCCACCAGTGAAGGACGGCTCAGGCAGTTCTTC	CATSEGRLRQFF
16	once	TRBD2	TRBJ2-5	TRBV4-2	TGTGCCAGCAGCCAACTAGCGGGAATGGGAAAAGAGACCCAGTACTTC	CASSQLAGMGKETQYF
15	.	.	TRBJ1-5	TRBV28	TGTGCCAGCAGTTTCCCTGGGCCGAGCAATCAGCCCCAGCATTTT	CASSFPGPSNQPQHF
14	once	.	TRBJ2-7	TRBV19	TGTGCCAGTAGTATAGCAACCGACTCCTACGAGCAGTACTTC	CASSIATDSYEQYF
15	.	TRBD1	TRBJ2-3	TRBV5-5	TGTGCCAGCAACCAAGGGGGCCCGAGCACAGATACGCAGTATTTT	CASNQGGPSTDTQYF
15	.	TRBD2	TRBJ2-1	TRBV18	TGTGCCAGCTCACCACCAAGCGGGAGGGGGAATGAGCAGTTCTTC	CASSPPSGRGNEQFF
13	.	.	TRBJ2-1	TRBV18	TGTGCCAGCTCACCGACCGCTCGCGGGGCTATGATCTTC	CASSPTARGAMIF
15	few	.	TRBJ2-1	TRBV9	TGTGCCAGCAGCTCATCCGGGACCTCATACAATGAGCAGTTCTTC	CASSSSGTSYNEQFF
15	.	TRBD2	TRBJ2-3	TRBV19	TGTGCCAGTAGTATTATGGGCGGGGGAATCGGTACGCAGTATTTT	CASSIMGGGIGTQYF
15	.	.	TRBJ1-4	TRBV18	TGTGCCAGCTCACCATCACAGGGTTTGGGCGAAAAACTGTTTTTT	CASSPSQGLGEKLFF
18	.	TRBD2	TRBJ2-5	TRBV4-1	TGCGCCAGCAGCCAAGGGACTAGCGGGGGTCTTGGTCGGGGGACCCAGTACTTC	CASSQGTSGGLGRGTQYF
16	.	.	TRBJ2-1	TRBV5-1	TGCGCCAGCAGCTTGGCCGGGAGGACAGGGTACAATGAGCAGTTCTTC	CASSLAGRTGYNEQFF
16	once	.	TRBJ2-1	TRBV11-2	TGTGCCAGCAGCTTTTCGGCCAACCCCTCCTACAATGAGCAGTTCTTC	CASSFSANPSYNEQFF
19	.	TRBD2	TRBJ2-7	TRBV6-1	TGTGCCAGCAGTGAACAGGGTTCACGCTCTAGCGGGAGGGCCGACGAGCAGTACTTC	CASSEQGSRSSGRADEQYF
12	.	.	TRBJ1-1	TRBV2	TGTGCCAGCAGTGGCGGCGGGTTGGGAGCTTTCTTT	CASSGGGLGAFF
13	.	.	TRBJ2-7	TRBV19	TGTGCCAGTAGTATCGGTTCGATTTACGAGCAGTACTTC	CASSIGSIYEQYF
12	once	.	TRBJ2-2	TRBV5-6	TGTGCCAGCGAGATGGTCACCGGGGAGCTGTTTTTT	CASEMVTGELFF
12	.	.	TRBJ1-6	TRBV4-2	TGTGCCAGCAGCCTGGGTAATTCACCCCTCCACTTT	CASSLGNSPLHF
13	.	.	TRBJ2-5	TRBV12-3/TRBV12-4	TGTGCCAGCAGTTTGCGGCATCGGGAGACCCAGTACTTC	CASSLRHRETQYF